A single sample gave rise to the 15 T cell receptor beta chains below, sequenced in a study of shared clonotypes between healthy human individuals (dated by TCRdb to the early 2020s). CD8 naive samples consisted of CD45RO-negative cells that were positively selected for CCR7, yielding a CD45RA+CCR7+ population without TemRA cells. The library was prepared using the immunoSEQ multiplex PCR assay. TCRdb mirrors the immuneACCESS table, restricted to in-frame sequences. Some clones are absent from its copies; in checked studies, under half trace to an unresolved V gene, and the reason for the others is unknown. The sample yields 750,000 to 1,000,000 clones; about 92% were counted once. The leading ten clones occupy 20% to 30% of the sample. Sequences were obtained from naive CD8+ T cells sorted from blood. In the paper's terms, the cell subset or site label means: CD45RA+CCR7+. These TCRs come from a man aged 25-45 years in good health.

CDR3 residues: CASSDGLPIYGYTF. The CDR3 nucleotides are TGTGCCAGCAGTGATGGACTTCCCATCTATGGCTACACCTTC. The chain combines TRBV25-1 with TRBJ1-2; no reliable D call. The CDR3 is 14 amino acids. V lost 3 bases and J lost 4, with 12 bases in between. The germline gives CDR1 MGHDK, CDR2 SYGVNS.

This clone was seen once. The rearrangement joins TRBV25-1 to TRBJ1-4; D unclear. The V gene's germline CDR1 is MGHDK and CDR2 SYGVNS. This CDR3 is built from 15 residues. V lost 2 bases, J lost 4 bases, and 11 bases lay in between. The CDR3 loop is CASSEQDGRNEKLFF. The CDR3 bases are TGTGCCAGCAGTGAACAGGACGGACGTAATGAAAAACTGTTTTTT.

This sequence joins TRBV27 and TRBJ2-1, with 13 nucleotides matching TRBD2. The CDR3 consists of 15 residues. CDR1 MNHEY and CDR2 SMNVEV come from the germline V gene (reference sequence). V gave up 4 bases and J gave up 6 bases; unmatched junction bases: 3. In DNA, the CDR3 is TGTGCCAGCAGTTCCGGGACTAGCGGGGTCAATGAGCAGTTCTTC. Protein product: CASSSGTSGVNEQFF.

The chain joins TRBV6-6 to TRBJ2-1; D remains ambiguous. This CDR3 has 14 residues. V was trimmed by 1 base and J by 5 bases, leaving 9 bases between them. Looked up from germline, CDR1 is MNHNY and CDR2 is SVGAGI (reference sequence). This CDR3 reads CASSYFVGNNEQFF. The CDR3 DNA reads TGTGCCAGCAGTTACTTCGTAGGAAACAATGAGCAGTTCTTC.

The gene calls are TRBV30 and TRBJ2-3, with 7 bases identical to TRBD2. This CDR3 comprises 15 residues. In germline, CDR1 is GTSNPN, CDR2 SVGIG (reference sequence). J lost 2 bases, V lost 2 bases, and 7 bases had no gene match. The CDR3 region is CAWSRLARNTDTQYF. The CDR3 DNA is TGTGCCTGGAGTAGACTAGCCCGGAACACAGATACGCAGTATTTT. Variable domain in full (rest from reference TRBV30 and TRBJ2-3): SQTIHQWPATLVQPVGSPLSLECTVEGTSNPNLYWYRQAAGRGLQLLFYSVGIGQISSEVPQNLSASRPQDRQFILSSKKLLLSDSGFYLCAWSRLARNTDTQYFGPGTRLTVL.

This clone appeared once. This rearrangement joins TRBV5-5 to TRBJ2-1; possible D gene TRBD2, 6 bases. CDR1 SGHKS and CDR2 YYEKEE come from the germline V gene (reference sequence). The CDR3 extends over 13 amino acids. V lost 0 bases and J lost 7, with 8 bases in between. The CDR3 DNA is TGTGCCAGCAGCTTGGGGGACTCTAATGAGCAGTTCTTC. This sequence encodes CASSLGDSNEQFF.

This sequence joins TRBV9 and TRBJ2-5; maybe TRBD1 (6 bases). The CDR3 runs 14 residues. Trimming stripped 3 bases from V and 0 bases from J, with 9 bases between. The germline V gene has CDR1 SGDLS and CDR2 YYNGEE. The CDR3 reads CASSDWDNQETQYF. The CDR3 coding sequence is TGTGCCAGCAGCGATTGGGACAACCAAGAGACCCAGTACTTC. Based on the CDR3 plus reference TRBV9 and TRBJ2-5, the full variable domain is DSGVTQTPKHLITATGQRVTLRCSPRSGDLSVYWYQQSLDQGLQFLIQYYNGEERAKGNILERFSAQQFPDLHSELNLSSLELGDSALYFCASSDWDNQETQYFGPGTRLLVL.

The chain recombines TRBV7-9 with TRBJ2-3, with D tentatively TRBD1 or TRBD2 (8 bases each). Germline V gene sequence: CDR1 SEHNR, CDR2 FQNEAQ (reference sequence). The CDR3 runs 15 residues. Trimming removed 8 bases from V and 5 bases from J, with 20 bases in between. CDR3 residues: CASQRQGTSRDTQYF. The CDR3 nucleotides read TGTGCCAGCCAAAGACAGGGGACTAGTAGAGATACGCAGTATTTT. Supplemented by reference TRBV7-9 and TRBJ2-3, the full variable domain reads DTGVSQNPRHKITKRGQNVTFRCDPISEHNRLYWYRQTLGQGPEFLTYFQNEAQLEKSRLLSDRFSAERPKGSFSTLEIQRTEQGDSAMYLCASQRQGTSRDTQYFGPGTRLTVL.

This rearrangement joins TRBV6-4 to TRBJ2-3; D may be TRBD1 (5 bases). The V gene lost 2 bases and the J gene lost 2 bases, with 11 bases spanning the gap. This CDR3 is built from 15 residues. Germline CDR1 MRHNA, CDR2 SNTAGT. The CDR3 DNA follows: TGTGCCAGCAGTGACAAAGCAGGGTCCACAGATACGCAGTATTTT. Its translation is CASSDKAGSTDTQYF.

The genes are TRBV7-9 and TRBJ1-5, with 7 bases aligning to TRBD1. The CDR3 has 15 residues. Per germline, CDR1 SEHNR and CDR2 FQNEAQ (reference sequence). V was pared by 1 base and J by 7 bases, with 7 bases of the junction left unmatched. The CDR3 sequence is CASSLVGGEGQPQHF. The CDR3 coding sequence is TGTGCCAGCAGCTTAGTAGGGGGCGAGGGACAGCCCCAGCATTTT.

Concerning this clone itself: The sample contains more than one DNA sequence encoding this CDR3. This chain links TRBV4-1 with TRBJ2-7; the D is unclear. The V end lost 3 bases, the J end lost 0 bases, and 6 bases lay between the germline ends. Germline CDR1 and CDR2: MGHRA and YSYEKL. The CDR3 extends over 13 amino acids. The CDR3 coding sequence is TGCGCCAGCAGCCAGGAGAGCTCCTACGAGCAGTACTTC. This translates into CASSQESSYEQYF.

V gene TRBV27 combines with J gene TRBJ2-1; D is unresolved. CDR3 size: 12 residues. Trimming removed 4 bases from V and 7 bases from J, with 8 bases in between. CDR1 is MNHEY, CDR2 SMNVEV, per germline (reference sequence). In DNA, the CDR3 is TGTGCCAGCAGTTCTAGTCCGAATGAGCAGTTCTTC. This sequence encodes CASSSSPNEQFF.

V is TRBV28 and J is TRBJ2-7, with 12 bases aligning to TRBD2. V shed 7 bases and J 4 bases; nucleotides not matched to a gene: 8. CDR3 length: 15 residues. From germline, CDR1 is MDHEN and CDR2 SYDVKM. As DNA, the CDR3 is TGTGCCAGCACCGAACTAGCGGGAGGTTTTTACGAGCAGTACTTC. Its translation is CASTELAGGFYEQYF.

This chain joins TRBV7-9 and TRBJ2-7; no clear D gene. Looked up from germline, CDR1 is SEHNR and CDR2 is FQNEAQ (reference sequence). CDR3 length equals 14 residues. Trimming shortened V by 3 bases and J by 4 bases, and 13 bases separated the two germline ends. CDR3 residues: CASSFPRTQYEQYF. The CDR3, as DNA: TGTGCCAGCAGCTTTCCCAGAACTCAGTACGAGCAGTACTTC.

The chain uses TRBV5-1 and TRBJ2-1; TRBD2 matches at 11 bases. V shed 0 bases and J 3 bases; nucleotides not matched to a gene: 8. In germline, CDR1 is SGHRS, CDR2 YFSETQ. This CDR3 contains 18 residues. CDR3 in DNA: TGCGCCAGCAGCTTGGGTCTAGCGGGAGGTTCGTTCTACAATGAGCAGTTCTTC. This translates into CASSLGLAGGSFYNEQFF.